Below are 21 T cell receptor beta chains sequenced from a single sample in a study of OX40 agonist ivuxolimab in advanced cancers. Repertoires were generated with immunoSEQ multiplex PCR, while TCRdb's copy carries only in-frame clones and drops some. Of tens of thousands of clones detected, approximately 94% appear once; the ten largest clones hold 8.5% to 10%. The specimen was CD4+ or CD8+ T cells sorted from blood, collected in a trial of the OX40 agonist ivuxolimab. Source of these receptors: an adult with an advanced solid tumor such as melanoma, head and neck, liver or kidney cancer.

The chain recombines TRBV7-3 with TRBJ2-5; D not certain. Per the germline V gene, CDR1 is SGHTA and CDR2 is FQGTGA. The ends were cut back, 5 bases at V and 0 bases at J, with 4 bases in the middle. The CDR3 extends over 12 amino acids. CDR3 amino acids: CASSSNQETQYF. CDR3 DNA: TGTGCCAGCAGCAGCAACCAAGAGACCCAGTACTTC. The full variable domain, rest sourced from reference TRBV7-3 and TRBJ2-5, is GAGVSQTPSNKVTEKGKYVELRCDPISGHTALYWYRQSLGQGPEFLIYFQGTGAADDSGLPNDRFFAVRPEGSVSTLKIQRTERGDSAVYLCASSSNQETQYFGPGTRLLVL.

This rearrangement joins TRBV19 to TRBJ2-7; D gene unclear. Per the germline V gene, CDR1 is LNHDA and CDR2 is SQIVND (reference sequence). The V end was cut by 3 bases, the J end by 0 bases, with 12 bases between. The CDR3 consists of 15 residues. CDR3 coding DNA: TGTGCCAGTAGTATTGGGCGACTCTACTCCTACGAGCAGTACTTC. As protein: CASSIGRLYSYEQYF.

This clone appeared a single time. This chain uses TRBV19 with TRBJ1-1; D gene ambiguous. Trimming took 5 bases from V and 1 from J, leaving 5 bases between them. The CDR3 has 12 amino acids. Germline assignment: CDR1 LNHDA and CDR2 SQIVND (reference sequence). In DNA, the CDR3 is TGTGCCAGTAGTTACGCGAACACTGAAGCTTTCTTT. Amino acid sequence: CASSYANTEAFF.

The genes are TRBV9 and TRBJ1-2, with D possibly TRBD1 on 5 matching bases. Germline values: CDR1 SGDLS, CDR2 YYNGEE. Trimming stripped 7 bases from V and 1 base from J, with 17 bases between. CDR3 length equals 15 residues. The CDR3 loop reads CASSIWEGLNYGYTF. For the CDR3, the DNA is TGTGCCAGCTCCATATGGGAGGGACTTAACTATGGCTACACCTTC.

This rearrangement joins TRBV28 to TRBJ1-3, with 7 bases identical to TRBD1. V trimming: 10 bases; J trimming: 0 bases; junction bases outside the gene matches: 9. This CDR3 is 15 amino acids long. The germline CDR1 and CDR2 sequences are MDHEN and SYDVKM. CDR3 sequence: CATMITGVSGNTIYF. As DNA, the CDR3 is TGTGCCACCATGATAACAGGGGTCTCTGGAAACACCATATATTTT.

This sequence joins TRBV10-3 and TRBJ2-6; weak D call: TRBD2 (6 bases). CDR3 length equals 15 residues. From germline, CDR1 is ENHRY and CDR2 SYGVKD. The ends were cut back, 6 bases at V and 2 bases at J, with 11 bases in the middle. CDR3 in amino acids: CAISGGWAGANVLTF. The CDR3 nucleotides are TGTGCCATCAGCGGGGGTTGGGCTGGGGCCAACGTCCTGACTTTC.

The chain joins TRBV5-4 to TRBJ2-5, with 8 positions matching TRBD1. This CDR3 comprises 16 residues. The V segment lost 4 bases and the J segment 2 bases; nucleotides outside the gene matches: 10. Germline V CDR1 and CDR2: SGHNT, YYREEE (reference sequence). The CDR3 DNA follows: TGTGCCAGCAGCCCGACGCGCAGGGGGCCTCAAGAGACCCAGTACTTC. Translated, it gives CASSPTRRGPQETQYF. The complete variable domain, with remaining parts taken from reference TRBV5-4 and TRBJ2-5, reads ETGVTQSPTHLIKTRGQQVTLRCSSQSGHNTVSWYQQALGQGPQFIFQYYREEENGRGNFPPRFSGLQFPNYSSELNVNALELDDSALYLCASSPTRRGPQETQYFGPGTRLLVL.

CDR3 nucleotides: TGTGCCAGCACCATGCAGGGGGAACAAGAGACCCAGTACTTC. This encodes CASTMQGEQETQYF. The V call is TRBV28, the J call TRBJ2-5, with TRBD1 matching 7 bases. The CDR3 runs to 14 residues. Germline V CDR1 and CDR2: MDHEN, SYDVKM. Trimming removed 7 bases from V and 2 bases from J; junction bases left unmatched: 7.

This chain links TRBV5-1 with TRBJ2-4; no firm D call. This CDR3 spans 15 amino acids. The V gene lost 1 base and the J gene lost 3 bases, with 11 bases spanning the gap. Germline V lookup: CDR1 SGHRS, CDR2 YFSETQ. Written as DNA, the CDR3 is TGCGCCAGCAGCTTGCCTCCCAATGGCAAAAACATTCAGTACTTC. Amino acids: CASSLPPNGKNIQYF. Variable domain in full (rest from reference TRBV5-1 and TRBJ2-4): KAGVTQTPRYLIKTRGQQVTLSCSPISGHRSVSWYQQTPGQGLQFLFEYFSETQRNKGNFPGRFSGRQFSNSRSEMNVSTLELGDSALYLCASSLPPNGKNIQYFGAGTRLSVL.

The chain carries TRBV7-9 and TRBJ2-1; no reliable D call. The ends were cut back, 3 bases at V and 7 bases at J, with 7 bases in the middle. In germline, CDR1 is SEHNR, CDR2 FQNEAQ (reference sequence). The CDR3 runs 12 residues. DNA for the CDR3: TGTGCCAGCAGCTTTGGGGATAATGAGCAGTTCTTC. Its protein is CASSFGDNEQFF. Looking up the rest from reference TRBV7-9 and TRBJ2-1 gives the full variable domain: DTGVSQNPRHKITKRGQNVTFRCDPISEHNRLYWYRQTLGQGPEFLTYFQNEAQLEKSRLLSDRFSAERPKGSFSTLEIQRTEQGDSAMYLCASSFGDNEQFFGPGTRLTVL.

The V gene is TRBV19, the J gene TRBJ2-3, with TRBD1 matching 7 bases. After removal of 5 bases from V and 6 bases from J, the junction contained 8 bases not matched to a gene. Per the germline V gene, CDR1 is LNHDA and CDR2 is SQIVND (reference sequence). The CDR3 covers 14 residues. The DNA for the CDR3 is TGTGCCAGTAGTGTCACCACAGGGGCGGATACGCAGTATTTT. Translation gives CASSVTTGADTQYF.

This clone was recorded a few times. The chain carries TRBV20-1 and TRBJ2-2; D not resolved. The V end lost 5 bases, the J end lost 2 bases, and 3 bases lay between the germline ends. CDR1 is DFQATT, CDR2 SNEGSKA, per germline (reference sequence). This CDR3 has 11 residues. DNA for the CDR3: TGCAGTGCTCCTAACACCGGGGAGCTGTTTTTT. Translating it yields CSAPNTGELFF.

This rearrangement joins TRBV28 to TRBJ2-3; 9 bases align to TRBD2. The germline CDR1 and CDR2 sequences are MDHEN and SYDVKM. The CDR3 consists of 15 residues. Trimming removed 6 bases from V and 1 base from J; junction bases left unmatched: 5. Written as DNA, the CDR3 is TGTGCCAGCAGCTTAGTAGCGGGGGGCACAGATACGCAGTATTTT. This codes for CASSLVAGGTDTQYF. The full variable domain, its missing parts supplied by reference TRBV28 and TRBJ2-3, is DVKVTQSSRYLVKRTGEKVFLECVQDMDHENMFWYRQDPGLGLRLIYFSYDVKMKEKGDIPEGYSVSREKKERFSLILESASTNQTSMYLCASSLVAGGTDTQYFGPGTRLTVL.

The chain is built from TRBV9 and TRBJ1-1; possibly TRBD1 for D (5 bases). Germline V gene data show CDR1 as SGDLS and CDR2 as YYNGEE. This CDR3 is 14 amino acids long. V gave up 3 bases and J gave up 10 bases, with 19 bases separating them. The CDR3 region has the DNA TGTGCCAGCAGCGGGGGCTTTGCGGGGCACGGAGCTTTCTTT. Amino acid sequence: CASSGGFAGHGAFF.

V usage is TRBV7-8 and J usage is TRBJ1-3, with D possibly being TRBD1 (5 bases). The length of the CDR3 is 15 residues. The V gene lost 1 base and the J gene lost 0 bases, with 7 bases spanning the gap. Germline values: CDR1 SGHVS, CDR2 FQNEAQ. The CDR3 bases are TGTGCCAGCAGCTTAGGAGACAGCTCTGGAAACACCATATATTTT. Translated: CASSLGDSSGNTIYF. Full variable domain (missing parts from reference TRBV7-8 and TRBJ1-3): GAGVSQSPRYKVAKRGQDVALRCDPISGHVSLFWYQQALGQGPEFLTYFQNEAQLDKSGLPSDRFFAERPEGSVSTLKIQRTQQEDSAVYLCASSLGDSSGNTIYFGEGSWLTVV.

V gene TRBV6-6 combines with J gene TRBJ2-5; 8 positions match TRBD2. V shed 7 bases and J 1 base; nucleotides not matched to a gene: 2. The germline gives CDR1 MNHNY, CDR2 SVGAGI (reference sequence). The CDR3 runs to 13 residues. CDR3 amino acids: CASNGGVQETQYF. DNA for the CDR3: TGTGCCAGCAACGGGGGGGTCCAAGAGACCCAGTACTTC.

This clone has only one observation. The J gene is TRBJ2-7, the V gene TRBV2; 11 nucleotides match TRBD1. Germline assignment: CDR1 SNHLY and CDR2 FYNNEI. With 6 bases clipped from V and 4 bases from J, the junction kept 5 bases outside the gene matches. This CDR3 is built from 14 residues. The CDR3: CASRGDRGSYEQYF. The DNA for the CDR3 is TGTGCCAGCAGAGGGGACAGGGGGTCGTACGAGCAGTACTTC.

The chain joins TRBV2 to TRBJ1-3, with TRBD1 matching 9 bases. Germline values: CDR1 SNHLY, CDR2 FYNNEI. This CDR3 contains 18 residues. V lost 6 bases, J lost 1 base, and 13 bases stayed unmatched. The CDR3 reads CASSTDAEGQGSGNTIYF. The CDR3 nucleotides are TGTGCCAGCAGCACCGACGCCGAGGGACAGGGATCTGGAAACACCATATATTTT.

This sequence joins TRBV11-3 and TRBJ2-3; TRBD2 matches at 8 bases. The junction had 10 bases not matched to a gene; V was cut back by 2 bases and J by 6 bases. The CDR3 sequence is 16 residues long. Germline V gene data show CDR1 as SGHNT and CDR2 as YENEEA. CDR3 DNA: TGTGCCAGCAGCTTACGGGCGGGGGGCCCGGGGGATACGCAGTATTTT. As protein: CASSLRAGGPGDTQYF.

V is TRBV7-6 and J is TRBJ2-7; no clear D. This CDR3 comprises 12 residues. Germline CDR1 SGHVS, CDR2 FNYEAQ. V was clipped by 1 base and J by 2 bases, with 3 bases between them. The CDR3 DNA is TGTGCCAGCAGCTTAGATACCTACGAGCAGTACTTC. Protein: CASSLDTYEQYF.

The CDR3 loop is CASSPRGSPGELFF. As DNA, the CDR3 is TGTGCCAGCAGTCCCCGGGGGAGCCCCGGGGAGCTGTTTTTT. This sequence joins TRBV27 and TRBJ2-2, with D tentatively TRBD2 (6 bases). Per the germline V gene, CDR1 is MNHEY and CDR2 is SMNVEV (reference sequence). Trimming took off 5 bases at V and 6 bases at J, with 13 bases between the two ends. The CDR3 has 14 amino acids.